This TCR beta chain was identified during a study of sequential checkpoint blockade in melanoma (dated by TCRdb to about 2019). With regard to the full study: Patients were assigned by 1:1 randomization to either first-line nivolumab followed by ipilimumab (arm A) or ipilimumab followed by nivolumab (arm B). Maintenance nivolumab came after each of the two trial sequences. DNA from about a hundred pretreatment melanoma tumor samples was subjected to TCRbeta immunosequencing. Matched tumor biopsies were taken from roughly 22 patients before treatment and at week 13, after single-agent nivolumab (arm A) or ipilimumab (arm B). Approximately 80% of the matched pre- and post-treatment tumor biopsy pairs came from the same lesion.

A note on this clone: Its antigen is currently not known. No clone much larger than this one lies a single base away; base qualities are absent.

Points the paper makes about the study in general: The model for predicting response that combines TCR metrics with mutation burden needs to be validated in larger, independent patient cohorts. Small sample sizes and reduced statistical power limited the analyses of tumor T-cell fraction within each arm. Among patients in arm A, the nivolumab-first arm, pretreatment tumor TIL clonality was associated with response (P = .04). Tumor T-cell fraction and clonality were found to correlate with PD-L1 staining and CD8+ T-cell counts but not with mutational load. Patients with increases in tumor T-cell fraction and clonality by week 13 were approximately 30 times more likely to achieve clinical benefit.

The immunoSEQ Assay was used to immunosequence TCRbeta CDR3 regions from genomic DNA. Before high-throughput sequencing, the genomic DNA was amplified using bias-controlled multiplex PCR. The published analysis was carried out like this. To quantify the absolute abundance of each unique TCRbeta CDR3 region, the sequences were collapsed and filtered. Clonality, defined as 1 minus Pielou's evenness, was calculated using only productive rearrangements. Tumor T-cell fraction was calculated by normalizing TCRbeta template counts to usable DNA, which was estimated from several housekeeping genes. Clones with significantly greater frequencies in on-treatment versus baseline samples were identified using a previously published method. Held by TCRdb, this immuneACCESS table contains in-frame sequences only and omits some clones. Under half of the omission traces to an unresolved V gene where checked; the cause of the rest is unknown. That table is the source of V, J and clone size, and D and trimming were worked out from the DNA. Recorded for this sample are about 4,900 clones; around 40% of them occurred a single time. The ten biggest clones cover 6.5% to 8% of the sample.

The treatment or condition tag for this specimen amounts to: randomized to nivolumab then ipilimumab (arm A) or the reverse (arm B). None of the trial patients had been given prior DNA-damaging chemotherapy. Samples were obtained from patients with melanoma enrolled in CheckMate 064, a randomized, open-label phase II trial of sequential checkpoint blockade. Tumor TCR sequencing used genomic DNA from formalin-fixed paraffin-embedded (FFPE) tissue samples. The CDR3, from cysteine to phenylalanine, totals 13 residues. The DNA shown is the 39-base CDR3, in frame from base 1. CDR1 and CDR2 (MDHEN, SYDVKM) derive from the germline V gene.

The source is a human donor with melanoma. The sample in question was tumor tissue (inferred from file names), obtained from a patient given nivolumab and ipilimumab in sequence. The chain is made from TRBV28 and TRBJ2-1, with a weak D call of TRBD2 (5 bases match). At the DNA level, the sequence is TGTTCCTCCGTGGGAGCCGGATACAATGAGCAGTTCTTC. Its product reads: CSSVGAGYNEQFF. Extended through the reference TRBV28 and TRBJ2-1 proteins, this CDR3 yields the full variable domain: DVKVTQSSRYLVKRTGEKVFLECVQDMDHENMFWYRQDPGLGLRLIYFSYDVKMKEKGDIPEGYSVSREKKERFSLILESASTNQTSMYLCSSVGAGYNEQFFGPGTRLTVL.